The next 32 T cell receptor beta chains were all read from a single sample in a study of cytotoxic CD8 clonotypes in ibrutinib-treated CLL (dated by TCRdb to the early 2020s). The library was prepared using the immunoSEQ multiplex PCR assay. TCRdb took this table from immuneACCESS and kept in-frame rearrangements with V and J called. Such tables lack part of the clones; where checked against another copy, unresolved V genes explain under half of the gap, and the rest is unexplained. This sample is represented by around 330,000 clones; roughly 67% of them were singletons. The ten largest clones capture 6% to 6.5% of the sample. The specimen comprised PBMCs, sampled after 36 months of ibrutinib treatment. These receptors all stem from a human donor with chronic lymphocytic leukemia.

There are a few counts of this clone. The CDR3, as DNA: TGTGCCAGCTCTCTGACGGGACAGGGGTTAGCTTTCTTT. This encodes CASSLTGQGLAFF. The chain joins TRBV6-4 to TRBJ1-1; 10 positions match TRBD1. The CDR3 has 13 amino acids. J gave up 10 bases and V 8 bases, and 10 bases lay outside the gene matches. Germline V gene lookup returns CDR1 MRHNA and CDR2 SNTAGT.

The chain has TRBV5-6 and TRBJ1-2; D gene uncertain. Germline CDR1 SGHDT, CDR2 YYEEEE. Trimming stripped 4 bases from V and 12 bases from J, with 19 bases between. This CDR3 has 13 amino acids. The CDR3 nucleotides read TGTGCCAGCAGCCCCCAAAGAGCCACGTTGGACACCTTC. Its protein product is CASSPQRATLDTF.

V and J are TRBV19 and TRBJ2-2; perhaps TRBD2 as D (6 bases). Per germline, CDR1 LNHDA and CDR2 SQIVND (reference sequence). Trimming left V 4 bases short and J 1 base short, with 7 bases between. The CDR3 is 14 amino acids. CDR3 nucleotides: TGTGCCAGTAGTAACGGGGGGAACACCGGGGAGCTGTTTTTT. Protein product: CASSNGGNTGELFF.

This chain connects TRBV19 to TRBJ1-1; 7 positions agree with TRBD1. Trimming at V came to 7 bases and at J to 1 base, leaving 9 bases not matched to a gene. The CDR3 is 15 residues long. CDR1 and CDR2 (germline): LNHDA, SQIVND (reference sequence). CDR3 in DNA: TGTGCCAGTAATTATGGGGACAGCCCGAACACTGAAGCTTTCTTT. Protein: CASNYGDSPNTEAFF.

The rearrangement uses TRBV10-3 and TRBJ2-3; 7 nucleotides agree with TRBD1. This CDR3 contains 14 residues. The V gene's germline CDR1 is ENHRY and CDR2 SYGVKD. Losses at the gene ends were 7 bases for V and 4 bases for J; bases not matched to a gene: 8. CDR3: CAITEPGGADTQYF. CDR3 sequence (DNA): TGTGCCATCACTGAACCAGGGGGTGCAGATACGCAGTATTTT.

The CDR3 region has the DNA TGTGCCAGCAGCGCAGAGTACTTC. Protein sequence: CASSAEYF. This chain joins TRBV11-2 and TRBJ2-4; D call uncertain. Trimming took 5 bases from V and 14 from J, leaving 4 bases between them. This CDR3 spans 8 amino acids. Germline CDR1 reads SGHAT; CDR2 reads FQNNGV.

This clone was found a few times. The chain employs TRBV11-1 and TRBJ1-3; TRBD1 aligns across 9 bases. Per the germline V gene, CDR1 is SGHAT and CDR2 is FQDESV (reference sequence). This CDR3 is 18 amino acids long. The V gene end was trimmed by 1 base and the J gene end by 0 bases; junction bases not matched to a gene: 7. The CDR3 DNA sequence: TGTGCCAGCAGCTTAGAGGGGACAGGGACGACCTCTGGAAACACCATATATTTT. It translates to CASSLEGTGTTSGNTIYF. The full variable domain, rest sourced from reference TRBV11-1 and TRBJ1-3, is EAEVAQSPRYKITEKSQAVAFWCDPISGHATLYWYRQILGQGPELLVQFQDESVVDDSQLPKDRFSAERLKGVDSTLKIQPAELGDSAMYLCASSLEGTGTTSGNTIYFGEGSWLTVV.

This chain connects TRBV7-2 to TRBJ2-1, with 9 bases identical to TRBD1. The CDR3 consists of 16 residues. Losses at the gene ends were 4 bases for V and 4 bases for J; bases not matched to a gene: 8. CDR1 SGHTA and CDR2 FQGNSA come from the germline V gene. CDR3: CASSSNPGTGYNEQFF. CDR3 in DNA: TGTGCCAGCAGCTCTAACCCCGGGACAGGGTACAATGAGCAGTTCTTC.

A few counts support this clone. This chain links TRBV2 with TRBJ1-5, with no clear D. Trimming took off 1 base at V and 0 bases at J, with 1 base between the two ends. The V gene's germline CDR1 is SNHLY and CDR2 FYNNEI. The CDR3 covers 13 residues. The CDR3 bases are TGTGCCAGCAGTGAAGGTAGCAATCAGCCCCAGCATTTT. Amino acids: CASSEGSNQPQHF. Together with reference TRBV2 and TRBJ1-5, the CDR3 gives the full variable domain: EPEVTQTPSHQVTQMGQEVILRCVPISNHLYFYWYRQILGQKVEFLVSFYNNEISEKSEIFDDQFSVERPDGSNFTLKIRSTKLEDSAMYFCASSEGSNQPQHFGDGTRLSIL.

The chain is built from TRBV7-2 and TRBJ2-3; 8 bases line up with TRBD2. The CDR3 is made up of 16 amino acids. Germline trimming cut 6 bases from V and 3 bases from J; bases unmatched to any gene: 11. Germline CDR1 SGHTA, CDR2 FQGNSA. In nucleotides, the CDR3 is TGTGCCAGCAGATCAGGCGGGGGGAGAGGGACAGATACGCAGTATTTT. The encoded protein is CASRSGGGRGTDTQYF.

Here the CDR3 reads CASSVGGRGSYEQYF. The CDR3 nucleotides read TGTGCCAGCAGCGTAGGCGGGAGGGGTTCCTACGAGCAGTACTTC. The chain carries TRBV9 and TRBJ2-7; 9 bases align to TRBD2. CDR1 is SGDLS and CDR2 is YYNGEE in the germline V gene. V lost 0 bases, J lost 1 base, and 2 bases stayed unmatched. The CDR3 contains 15 residues. The whole variable domain, filled in from reference TRBV9 and TRBJ2-7, reads DSGVTQTPKHLITATGQRVTLRCSPRSGDLSVYWYQQSLDQGLQFLIQYYNGEERAKGNILERFSAQQFPDLHSELNLSSLELGDSALYFCASSVGGRGSYEQYFGPGTRLTVT.

This clone has a single count. This chain uses TRBV7-2 with TRBJ2-1; D unresolved. The CDR3 is 13 residues long. Germline V lookup: CDR1 SGHTA, CDR2 FQGNSA. The V and J ends lost 5 bases and 14 bases respectively, with 19 bases between them. In DNA, the CDR3 is TGTGCCAGCAGCATCGCTATACGGACGGCCGAGTTCTTC. Protein: CASSIAIRTAEFF.

The DNA of the CDR3 is TGCGCCAGCAGCTTCTTGTCCGGGCTCTATGGCTACACCTTC. This codes for CASSFLSGLYGYTF. This chain joins TRBV5-1 and TRBJ1-2; D ambiguous. The germline V and J ends were trimmed by 2 bases and 4 bases, with 12 bases remaining between them. This CDR3 spans 14 amino acids. Germline V CDR1 and CDR2: SGHRS, YFSETQ.

The chain joins TRBV9 to TRBJ1-2; D unclear. The CDR3 is made up of 14 amino acids. Germline values: CDR1 SGDLS, CDR2 YYNGEE. V was pared by 0 bases and J by 4 bases, with 10 bases between. The CDR3 spells CASSVDLAAYGYTF. CDR3 nucleotides: TGTGCCAGCAGCGTAGACTTGGCGGCCTATGGCTACACCTTC. The complete variable domain, with remaining parts taken from reference TRBV9 and TRBJ1-2, reads DSGVTQTPKHLITATGQRVTLRCSPRSGDLSVYWYQQSLDQGLQFLIQYYNGEERAKGNILERFSAQQFPDLHSELNLSSLELGDSALYFCASSVDLAAYGYTFGSGTRLTVV.

Regarding this clone: Other DNA sequences of this sample code for an identical CDR3. The chain joins TRBV20-1 to TRBJ1-4; D not resolved. Trimming removed 0 bases from V and 7 bases from J, with 3 bases in between. This CDR3 has 11 amino acids. In germline, CDR1 is DFQATT, CDR2 SNEGSKA (reference sequence). The CDR3 sequence is CSAREVEKLFF. The CDR3 nucleotides read TGCAGTGCTAGAGAGGTTGAAAAACTGTTTTTT.

This clone was seen a handful of times. The V and J genes are TRBV4-1 and TRBJ1-5; D remains unclear. The CDR3 is 13 residues long. V lost 1 base to trimming and J lost 8 bases, with 9 bases between them. Germline V lookup: CDR1 MGHRA, CDR2 YSYEKL. The CDR3 is CASSQVHMEPQHF. The DNA for the CDR3 is TGCGCCAGCAGCCAAGTGCATATGGAGCCCCAGCATTTT.

This clone was detected a few times. The rearrangement joins TRBV18 to TRBJ1-1, with D unresolved. Germline-derived CDR1 and CDR2 are KGHSH and LQKENI. The V and J ends lost 3 bases and 7 bases respectively, with 12 bases between them. This CDR3 spans 13 amino acids. The CDR3 region is CASSPVGEGEAFF. The CDR3 DNA reads TGTGCCAGCTCACCCGTTGGGGAGGGTGAAGCTTTCTTT.

This rearrangement joins TRBV5-8 to TRBJ1-2; tentatively, D is TRBD1 (6 bases). V lost 4 bases and J lost 5, with 18 bases in between. Germline values: CDR1 SGHTS, CDR2 YDEGEE. The CDR3 runs to 15 residues. CDR3 sequence (DNA): TGTGCCAGCAGCACCGGTTGGGACATTGGATATGGCTACACCTTC. It yields the protein CASSTGWDIGYGYTF.

This clone was seen a handful of times. Other DNA sequences in this specimen translate into the identical CDR3. This chain connects TRBV9 to TRBJ2-7; tentatively, D is TRBD1 (6 bases). The germline V gene encodes CDR1 SGDLS and CDR2 YYNGEE. The CDR3 loop spans 14 amino acids. V dropped 3 bases and J dropped 2 bases, with 12 bases sitting between them. The CDR3 DNA reads TGTGCCAGCAGCGCCGGGACACACACCTACGAGCAGTACTTC. Its translation: CASSAGTHTYEQYF.

The genes are TRBV6-1 and TRBJ1-2; no clear D. CDR3 size: 13 residues. In germline, CDR1 is MNHNS, CDR2 SASEGT. V lost 5 bases and J 4 bases, leaving 11 bases between the germline ends. The CDR3 DNA is TGTGCCAGCAGTCGAACAGTTGTCTATGGCTACACCTTC. It encodes CASSRTVVYGYTF.

The chain recombines TRBV29-1 with TRBJ2-7, with D perhaps being TRBD1 or TRBD2 (5 bases each). The V and J ends lost 4 bases and 2 bases respectively, with 18 bases between them. The CDR3 extends over 15 amino acids. Germline CDR1 SQVTM, CDR2 ANQGSEA. The CDR3 region has the DNA TGCAGCGTTGGATTCAGGGTGAGGGCCCCCTACGAGCAGTACTTC. This gives the protein CSVGFRVRAPYEQYF.

This rearrangement joins TRBV5-5 to TRBJ1-1; D remains ambiguous. Germline CDR1 SGHKS, CDR2 YYEKEE (reference sequence). CDR3 size: 12 residues. Trimming took 2 bases from V and 5 from J, leaving 7 bases between them. The CDR3 sequence: CASSFSWTEAFF. In DNA form, the CDR3 reads TGTGCCAGCAGCTTCAGTTGGACTGAAGCTTTCTTT. Variable domain in full (rest from reference TRBV5-5 and TRBJ1-1): DAGVTQSPTHLIKTRGQQVTLRCSPISGHKSVSWYQQVLGQGPQFIFQYYEKEERGRGNFPDRFSARQFPNYSSELNVNALLLGDSALYLCASSFSWTEAFFGQGTRLTVV.

This clone has more than one count but fewer than ten. The gene calls are TRBV5-1 and TRBJ2-1; 10 positions match TRBD2. Per the germline V gene, CDR1 is SGHRS and CDR2 is YFSETQ. This CDR3 has 15 amino acids. Unmatched junction bases numbered 4, after V lost 3 bases and J lost 4 bases. The CDR3 sequence is CASSSIAGGYNEQFF. The CDR3 region has the DNA TGCGCCAGCAGCTCCATAGCGGGAGGTTACAATGAGCAGTTCTTC.

This clone showed up just a few times. The gene calls are TRBV10-1 and TRBJ2-7, with TRBD1 matching 9 bases. V dropped 7 bases and J dropped 2; count of bases not matched to a gene: 6. Germline V CDR1 and CDR2: WNHNN, SYGVQD (reference sequence). The CDR3 consists of 14 residues. CDR3 sequence (DNA): TGCGCCAGCACGCCGGGACAGGGACCCTACGAGCAGTACTTC. This gives the protein CASTPGQGPYEQYF.

The chain links TRBV5-6 to TRBJ1-6, with D uncertain. Germline CDR1 and CDR2: SGHDT and YYEEEE. The CDR3 is 14 residues long. Trimming left V 4 bases short and J 7 bases short, with 12 bases between. The CDR3 sequence: CASSLTRRNSPLHF. The CDR3 DNA is TGTGCCAGCAGCCTGACACGGAGAAATTCACCCCTCCACTTT.

The V call is TRBV18, the J call TRBJ1-1, with D tentatively TRBD1 (6 bases). The V gene lost 4 bases and the J gene lost 6 bases, with 18 bases spanning the gap. The CDR3 is 15 amino acids. Germline V gene sequence: CDR1 KGHSH, CDR2 LQKENI. CDR3 sequence: CASSQGQPPDSEAFF. CDR3 DNA: TGTGCCAGCTCACAAGGACAGCCCCCGGACTCTGAAGCTTTCTTT.

This chain connects TRBV9 to TRBJ1-2, with 7 bases aligning to TRBD1. Germline CDR1 SGDLS, CDR2 YYNGEE. The CDR3 is 14 residues long. Germline trimming cut 0 bases from V and 4 bases from J; bases unmatched to any gene: 3. CDR3 DNA: TGTGCCAGCAGCGTAGGGGACAGCTCCTATGGCTACACCTTC. Translated, it gives CASSVGDSSYGYTF.

This chain's CDR3 is CASGLDQWAEQFF. The CDR3 bases are TGTGCCAGCGGACTAGACCAGTGGGCTGAGCAGTTCTTC. The rearrangement joins TRBV6-4 to TRBJ2-1; 7 nucleotides agree with TRBD2. The CDR3 extends over 13 amino acids. Germline V CDR1 and CDR2: MRHNA, SNTAGT. Unmatched junction bases numbered 10, after V lost 8 bases and J lost 9 bases.

The J gene is TRBJ2-7, the V gene TRBV27, with 13 bases matching TRBD2. The junction had 2 bases not matched to a gene; V was cut back by 5 bases and J by 4 bases. The CDR3 is 14 amino acids. Germline CDR1 and CDR2: MNHEY and SMNVEV (reference sequence). The CDR3 bases are TGTGCCAGCAGTGGGACTAGCGGGACGTACGAGCAGTACTTC. This encodes CASSGTSGTYEQYF.

The V gene is TRBV9, the J gene TRBJ2-7; D may be TRBD2 (7 bases). Germline lookup yields CDR1 SGDLS and CDR2 YYNGEE. This CDR3 comprises 15 residues. V lost 4 bases and J lost 0, with 14 bases in between. The CDR3 spells CASSPGGGTSYEQYF. The CDR3 DNA sequence: TGTGCCAGCAGCCCAGGCGGGGGCACCTCCTACGAGCAGTACTTC.

The chain couples TRBV18 to TRBJ2-5; D not certain. CDR3 length equals 12 residues. V was pared by 10 bases and J by 0 bases, with 9 bases between. Germline lookup yields CDR1 KGHSH and CDR2 LQKENI. CDR3 in DNA: TGTGCCACCCGTACAGACCAAGAGACCCAGTACTTC. Translated: CATRTDQETQYF.

This clone has a single count. The CDR3 DNA sequence: TGTGCCAGCAGCTTAGGGTCAGGGATAAACACTGAAGCTTTCTTT. Translating gives CASSLGSGINTEAFF. The chain joins TRBV7-6 to TRBJ1-1; possibly TRBD1 for D (5 bases). V was clipped by 1 base and J by 2 bases, with 11 bases between them. The CDR3 extends over 15 amino acids. CDR1 and CDR2 (germline): SGHVS, FNYEAQ.